This passage covers 28 T cell receptor beta chains from one sample sequenced in a study of T-cell reconstitution after alpha-beta-depleted transplantation in children. Using unique molecular identifiers, the investigators prepared the TCRbeta library. One entry per CDR3 protein, called by TCRdb with MiXCR from the PCR reads. The profile shows hundreds of thousands of distinct CDR3 sequences, 10% to 15% of them singletons. Sequenced here: PBMCs, sampled before TCRalphabeta/CD19-depleted stem cell transplant. The receptor source for this set is a girl aged 2-10 years with congenital amegakaryocytic thrombocytopenia, due to receive a stem cell transplant.

This clonotype appeared many times. This chain connects TRBV5-1 to TRBJ2-5; TRBD2 is a possible D gene (6 bases). Trimming shortened V by 0 bases and J by 2 bases, and 14 bases separated the two germline ends. The CDR3 runs to 16 residues. Germline loops: CDR1 SGHRS, CDR2 YFSETQ. The CDR3 sequence: CASSLAGVGSQETQYF. Here the CDR3 DNA reads TGCGCCAGCAGCTTGGCCGGGGTCGGGAGTCAAGAGACCCAGTACTTC.

This clonotype was seen ten or more times. The chain uses TRBV29-1 and TRBJ2-1; 11 bases are shared with TRBD2. The V gene end was trimmed by 5 bases and the J gene end by 5 bases; junction bases not matched to a gene: 8. CDR3 length: 15 amino acids. CDR1 SQVTM and CDR2 ANQGSEA come from the germline V gene. The CDR3 DNA follows: TGCAGCGTTAGGGGTGGGACTAGCGGAAACAATGAGCAGTTCTTC. Its translation is CSVRGGTSGNNEQFF.

This clonotype has a count of ten or more. The V call is TRBV27, the J call TRBJ2-7; TRBD1 or TRBD2 may be the D gene (5 bases each). With 5 bases removed from V and 2 bases from J, the gap between germline ends came to 19 bases. The CDR3 totals 16 residues. CDR1 is MNHEY, CDR2 SMNVEV, per germline (reference sequence). The chain's CDR3 is CASSLLTGTPAYEQYF. The CDR3 region has the DNA TGTGCCAGCAGTCTATTAACCGGGACCCCGGCCTACGAGCAGTACTTC.

The rearrangement joins TRBV12-5 to TRBJ2-1, with D possibly being TRBD1 or TRBD2 (5 bases each). V was trimmed by 3 bases and J by 0 bases, leaving 12 bases between them. The CDR3 is 16 amino acids. Looked up from germline, CDR1 is LGHNT and CDR2 is FRNRAP. The CDR3 region has the DNA TGTGCTAGTGGTTTCCCTGCTGGGGGCTCCTACAATGAGCAGTTCTTC. Translated: CASGFPAGGSYNEQFF.

In its sample, this clonotype was seen many times. The chain is built from TRBV20-1 and TRBJ1-6; unclear D gene. The CDR3 sequence is 14 residues long. The V end lost 0 bases, the J end lost 2 bases, and 5 bases lay between the germline ends. Germline CDR1 DFQATT, CDR2 SNEGSKA (reference sequence). The CDR3 is CSARDGPYNSPLHF. The CDR3 DNA reads as TGCAGTGCTAGAGACGGTCCCTATAATTCACCCCTCCACTTT.

The chain links TRBV28 to TRBJ2-2; D could derive from TRBD1 or TRBD2 (6 bases each). This CDR3 has 19 amino acids. Trimming took off 5 bases at V and 1 base at J, with 23 bases between the two ends. The V gene's germline CDR1 is MDHEN and CDR2 SYDVKM. CDR3: CASSPGVFSGHQNTGELFF. CDR3 sequence (DNA): TGTGCCAGCAGTCCGGGGGTCTTTTCGGGACACCAGAACACCGGGGAGCTGTTTTTT.

The sample holds many counts of this clonotype. The rearrangement uses TRBV20-1 and TRBJ2-1; 10 nucleotides agree with TRBD2. The V gene's germline CDR1 is DFQATT and CDR2 SNEGSKA (reference sequence). Trimming at V came to 6 bases and at J to 9 bases, leaving 17 bases not matched to a gene. The CDR3 length is 16 residues. DNA for the CDR3: TGCAGTGCCGAAGACGGGCTAGCGGGAGATTTCGCTGAGCAGTTCTTC. It translates to CSAEDGLAGDFAEQFF.

This chain links TRBV12-3 or TRBV12-4 with TRBJ2-1; 7 bases map to TRBD2. The CDR3 is 11 residues long. V lost 3 bases, J lost 15 bases, and 5 bases stayed unmatched. CDR3 coding DNA: TGTGCCAGCAGTTTGAGACTAGCTCGGTTCTTC. This codes for CASSLRLARFF.

This clonotype was found many times. The V and J genes are TRBV20-1 and TRBJ2-3; D gene ambiguous. The CDR3 has 18 residues. With 3 bases removed from V and 3 bases from J, the gap between germline ends came to 25 bases. The germline gives CDR1 DFQATT, CDR2 SNEGSKA (reference sequence). The CDR3 DNA reads TGCAGTGCTAGCATCGCGTATACCGCATACTCGAAAACAGATACGCAGTATTTT. This codes for CSASIAYTAYSKTDTQYF.

The chain's CDR3 is CASSLVGSGPYEQYF. The DNA of the CDR3 is TGCGCCAGCAGCTTGGTGGGTTCAGGCCCCTACGAGCAGTACTTC. This chain connects TRBV5-1 to TRBJ2-7; D call uncertain. CDR3 length: 15 residues. Between the trimmed V and J ends, which lost 0 bases and 2 bases, there was a span of 12 bases. Germline V lookup: CDR1 SGHRS, CDR2 YFSETQ.

This clonotype was seen only a few times. The V and J genes are TRBV12-3 or TRBV12-4 and TRBJ2-6; D gene ambiguous. Trimming took 7 bases from V and 4 from J, leaving 17 bases between them. The CDR3 sequence is 16 residues long. The CDR3 loop is CASTSQLTAGANVLTF. CDR3 nucleotides: TGTGCCAGCACCTCCCAGCTAACGGCCGGGGCCAACGTCCTGACTTTC.

This clonotype was detected many times. The gene calls are TRBV20-1 and TRBJ2-1; no clear D. This CDR3 comprises 13 residues. The V end lost 0 bases, the J end lost 6 bases, and 9 bases lay between the germline ends. Germline V lookup: CDR1 DFQATT, CDR2 SNEGSKA (reference sequence). The chain's CDR3 is CSARDGRFNEQFF. In DNA, the CDR3 is TGCAGTGCTAGAGATGGTCGTTTCAATGAGCAGTTCTTC.

The V gene is TRBV9, the J gene TRBJ2-7; 8 positions match TRBD1. The germline CDR1 and CDR2 sequences are SGDLS and YYNGEE. The CDR3 extends over 14 amino acids. Unmatched junction bases numbered 6, after V lost 5 bases and J lost 2 bases. The CDR3 DNA reads TGTGCCAGCAGAGACAGGGGCCAAGCCTACGAGCAGTACTTC. Protein sequence: CASRDRGQAYEQYF.

This chain joins TRBV20-1 and TRBJ2-2; either TRBD1 or TRBD2 may supply D (5 bases each). Germline CDR1 and CDR2: DFQATT and SNEGSKA (reference sequence). Trimming removed 5 bases at V and 5 bases at J, with 15 bases between. This CDR3 is built from 14 residues. CDR3 loop: CSARDPSGTGELFF. The CDR3 nucleotides are TGCAGTGCTCGGGACCCTTCGGGTACCGGGGAGCTGTTTTTT.

In the case of this clonotype: No conserved phenylalanine or tryptophan is present at the end of the CDR3, so a read error is the likely explanation. This chain joins TRBV27 and TRBJ2-3; the match to TRBD2 covers 9 bases. The germline gives CDR1 MNHEY, CDR2 SMNVEV (reference sequence). With 2 bases clipped from V and 3 bases from J, the junction kept 9 bases outside the gene matches. The CDR3 runs to 17 residues. The CDR3 here is CASSLAPAGGRTDTQYY. Written as DNA, the CDR3 is TGTGCCAGCAGTTTAGCCCCAGCGGGAGGACGGACAGATACGCAGTATTAT.

The rearrangement links TRBV7-9 to TRBJ2-3, with 10 bases that match TRBD1. CDR3 length: 16 amino acids. The V and J ends lost 6 bases and 1 base, in that order; junction bases with no gene match: 7. Germline assignment: CDR1 SEHNR and CDR2 FQNEAQ (reference sequence). The CDR3 DNA sequence: TGTGCCAGCAGTTGGACAGGGGGAATGGGCACAGATACGCAGTATTTT. The encoded protein is CASSWTGGMGTDTQYF.

This clonotype was detected a few times. The genes are TRBV7-9 and TRBJ2-2; 9 positions agree with TRBD2. Germline V lookup: CDR1 SEHNR, CDR2 FQNEAQ (reference sequence). This CDR3 region has 16 residues. V was clipped by 4 bases and J by 3 bases; unmatched bases: 6. Written as DNA, the CDR3 is TGTGCCAGCAGCTCTTTAGCGGGAGTAGACACCGGGGAGCTGTTTTTT. Translated, it gives CASSSLAGVDTGELFF.

This clonotype has ten or more counts. The V and J genes are TRBV20-1 and TRBJ2-3; TRBD2 matches at 11 bases. Looked up from germline, CDR1 is DFQATT and CDR2 is SNEGSKA (reference sequence). The CDR3 is made up of 15 amino acids. The V gene end was trimmed by 4 bases and the J gene end by 0 bases; junction bases not matched to a gene: 3. Written as DNA, the CDR3 is TGCAGTGCTAAGGGACTAGCGGACAGCACAGATACGCAGTATTTT. This gives the protein CSAKGLADSTDTQYF.

The sample holds many counts of this clonotype. The chain is built from TRBV3-1 and TRBJ2-7; 7 positions match TRBD2. The CDR3 consists of 14 residues. Per the germline V gene, CDR1 is LGHDT and CDR2 is YNNKEL (reference sequence). J was trimmed by 4 bases and V by 4 bases; bases with no gene match: 7. DNA of the CDR3: TGTGCCAGCAGCCCTCCGCGACTAGCTTACGAGCAGTACTTC. It yields the protein CASSPPRLAYEQYF.

The CDR3 region is CASTLGARAGYNEQFF. The CDR3 bases are TGCGCCAGCACCCTGGGGGCCCGAGCGGGGTACAATGAGCAGTTCTTC. J is TRBJ2-1 and V is TRBV5-1; a weak D match, TRBD2 (7 bases). The CDR3 sequence is 16 residues long. Germline values: CDR1 SGHRS, CDR2 YFSETQ. Trimming took 6 bases from V and 4 from J, leaving 20 bases between them.

This sequence joins TRBV7-2 and TRBJ1-5; 8 bases line up with TRBD1. CDR3 length: 15 residues. The V segment lost 1 base and the J segment 4 bases; nucleotides outside the gene matches: 3. Germline values: CDR1 SGHTA, CDR2 FQGNSA. DNA of the CDR3: TGTGCCAGCAGCTTAGTTTACAGGGGGAATCAGCCCCAGCATTTT. Translation gives CASSLVYRGNQPQHF.

This clonotype occurred a few times. The chain is built from TRBV15 and TRBJ1-5; the match to TRBD1 covers 7 bases. Germline V gene lookup returns CDR1 LNHNV and CDR2 YYDKDF (reference sequence). J was trimmed by 7 bases and V by 2 bases; bases with no gene match: 8. The CDR3 loop spans 15 amino acids. The CDR3 bases are TGTGCCACCAGCAGACTTAGGGGGCCGGAACAGCCCCAGCATTTT. This translates into CATSRLRGPEQPQHF.

This clonotype was picked up many times. This chain joins TRBV20-1 and TRBJ1-1, with D uncertain. Trimming took off 6 bases at V and 8 bases at J, with 10 bases between the two ends. This CDR3 has 10 residues. Germline V gene lookup returns CDR1 DFQATT and CDR2 SNEGSKA (reference sequence). CDR3: CSAARAEAFF. Here the CDR3 DNA reads TGCAGTGCCGCCCGGGCCGAAGCTTTCTTT.

There are a few counts of this clonotype. The V call is TRBV3-1, the J call TRBJ1-2; 7 bases fit TRBD1. CDR3 length: 15 residues. Losses at the gene ends were 2 bases for V and 3 bases for J; bases not matched to a gene: 6. Germline values: CDR1 LGHDT, CDR2 YNNKEL (reference sequence). The CDR3 loop is CASSQQQGSYYGYTF. The CDR3 DNA sequence: TGTGCCAGCAGCCAACAACAGGGGAGTTACTATGGCTACACCTTC. The whole variable domain, filled in from reference TRBV3-1 and TRBJ1-2, reads DTAVSQTPKYLVTQMGNDKSIKCEQNLGHDTMYWYKQDSKKFLKIMFSYNNKELIINETVPNRFSPKSPDKAHLNLHINSLELGDSAVYFCASSQQQGSYYGYTFGSGTRLTVV.

This clonotype was seen at least ten times. The chain couples TRBV5-1 to TRBJ2-3; D possibly matches TRBD1 or TRBD2 (6 bases each). The CDR3 covers 13 residues. Germline assignment: CDR1 SGHRS and CDR2 YFSETQ. V was trimmed by 0 bases and J by 6 bases, leaving 8 bases between them. This CDR3 is CASSLVGGDTQYF. The CDR3 region has the DNA TGCGCCAGCAGCTTGGTGGGGGGCGATACGCAGTATTTT.

A few counts support this clonotype. The J gene is TRBJ2-2, the V gene TRBV7-3; TRBD2 might be the D (5 bases). This CDR3 region has 13 residues. With 3 bases removed from V and 5 bases from J, the gap between germline ends came to 7 bases. Looked up from germline, CDR1 is SGHTA and CDR2 is FQGTGA. CDR3 DNA: TGTGCCAGCAGCTTCACTAGTACCGGGGAGCTGTTTTTT. It translates to CASSFTSTGELFF.

The rearrangement joins TRBV6-1 to TRBJ1-6; D remains unclear. Germline V gene data show CDR1 as MNHNS and CDR2 as SASEGT. The V and J ends lost 0 bases and 10 bases respectively, with 13 bases between them. The CDR3 covers 15 residues. DNA for the CDR3: TGTGCCAGCAGTGAAGCTCGAGGGATGCAGTCACCCCTCCACTTT. Protein: CASSEARGMQSPLHF.

In its sample, this clonotype was seen many times. The chain carries TRBV6-5 and TRBJ1-2; D ambiguous. In germline, CDR1 is MNHEY, CDR2 SVGAGI. There are 13 residues in the CDR3. V lost 4 bases and J 6 bases, leaving 12 bases between the germline ends. The CDR3 nucleotides are TGTGCCAGCAGTTTCCGGGTTCAGGATGGCTACACCTTC. Residues: CASSFRVQDGYTF.